This TCR beta chain stems from a study of T cell responses to AZD1222 COVID-19 vaccine. In the case of this clone: Its antigen is as yet unknown.

Only in-frame clones appear in the TCRdb table, and some are missing; sequencing was by immunoSEQ multiplex PCR. The sample consists of fewer than 90,000 clones, approximately 86% of them appearing once. J lost 4 bases, V lost 5 bases, and 5 bases had no gene match. The CDR3 is 14 amino acids. Per the germline V gene, CDR1 is SGDLS and CDR2 is YYNGEE. Study observations and caveats: Mostly white British, mostly female donors; authors suggested clonal diversity may be underestimated. Regions left unmutated in variants are reportedly the target of nearly half of spike-specific TCRs.

Material: peripheral blood, obtained 28 days after the second AZD1222 dose. This rearrangement joins TRBV9 to TRBJ2-3; 9 bases match TRBD1. This sequence was found in an adult who received the AZD1222 COVID-19 vaccine. The CDR3 spells CASSRTGDPDTQYF. The DNA of the CDR3 is TGTGCCAGCAGTCGGACAGGGGACCCAGATACGCAGTATTTT.